This T cell receptor beta chain derives from a study of cytomegalovirus exposure and HLA in healthy donors (dated by TCRdb to the late 2010s). About the study as a whole: An earlier analysis of several hundred of the donors reported roughly 270 Gb of sequence data and some 100 million unique TCR beta sequences from about 200 million T cells. An early release covering around 630 HLA-typed donors comprised approximately 300 gigabases of sequencing data and 85 million to 100 million unique TCR sequences. Of the roughly 400 genotyped donors, 65% to 90% fell in the genetic ancestry cluster associated with self-reported Caucasian donors. The aim of the study was to test whether cataloging public T cell receptors could identify signatures of past pathogen exposure. The study used immunosequencing to profile the T cell repertoires of more than 650 subjects and linked those repertoires to cytomegalovirus serostatus. Along with the roughly 700-subject first cohort, a separate validation cohort of over a hundred different subjects was used. High-throughput TCR immunosequencing, statistical association of individual TCRs with disease status, and machine learning were combined to predict cytomegalovirus infection status. A later analysis re-analyzed previously published TCR beta repertoires from roughly 690 donors and added high-resolution HLA genotyping to study TCR occurrence patterns. In the later analysis, no new phenotypic data were used to find candidate immune exposures; instead, reliance was placed on TCR beta sequences and their occurrence across donors. In an earlier analysis of roughly 540 of the donors, high-throughput TCR beta sequencing was used to judge whether each TCR beta V gene segment behaved as functional or pseudogenic. Donor age, sex, ethnicity and CMV serostatus were collected together with the repertoire data. In a later genetic analysis, genome-wide SNP genotypes for about 55% of the roughly 700 donors were used, and that subset was treated as a discovery cohort. All discovery cohort repertoires had been generated using a single sequencing platform. Both class I and class II loci were covered by HLA typing, at four-digit resolution. The number of donors typed differed by locus, with 629-630 for A, B, C, DRB1 and DQB1, 522 for DQA1, 606 for DPA1, and some 440 for DPB1. Four to six DR-DQ haplotypes were handled as single units for association and clustering, since linkage in the cohort was strong. Among under 450 genotyped donors of the cohort, an average of approximately 240,000 unique TCR beta nucleotide sequences were sequenced per donor, roughly 20% of them non-productive. The research as a whole found: Correlated functional status among segregating V segments might reflect linkage disequilibrium, but an unknown experimental factor could not be ruled out. The 87-base-pair reads could not distinguish some IMGT-functional V segments, including TRBV6-2 and TRBV6-3, so those segments were excluded. In a later analysis, the rate of TCR association differed among HLA loci, with DRB1 alleles having the most associated TCRs and HLA-C alleles having the fewest. HLA typing was unavailable for some donors at each locus, so association tests used only the typed subset. When HLA alleles, especially DR and DQ, strongly co-occurred, attributing TCR associations to individual alleles was difficult. The study listed 150 to 200 TCR beta chains as associated with cytomegalovirus. Specific HLA alleles were associated with around 18,000 TCR beta sequences at a false discovery rate of 0.05 in a later analysis. The authors suggested that the approach could potentially be generalized to other disease states and immunological phenotypes. In an earlier analysis of 587 of the donors, most TCR beta V segments appeared in productive rearrangements about 90% or about 30% of the time, broadly matching IMGT annotations. According to a later genetic analysis, donors in an Asian-associated ancestry cluster had fewer N-insertions in productive TCRs than the approximately 690-donor mean. Roughly 17 rarely observed V segments, including chromosome 9 orphons, were excluded from the earlier analysis of several hundred of the donors because counts were too low. Most CMV-associated TCR beta chains appeared to be HLA-restricted in a later analysis, and the HLA associations seemed to be driven largely by CMV exposure. According to a later analysis, parvovirus B19, influenza, CMV and Epstein-Barr virus appeared linked to several top co-occurrence clusters. A cluster of highly shared sequence variants was judged likely to represent a technical artifact of the sequencing pipeline. In a later genetic analysis, a missense DCLRE1C variant was associated with V-gene and J-gene trimming of TCR beta chains, and the association was replicated in an independent cohort. In a later analysis, HLA-associated TCR beta chains showed more clonal expansion and lower generation probabilities than non-associated chains that were equally common. While some public TCRs were present in many individuals, most TCR sequences turned up only very rarely across donors. Presence/absence analyses assumed roughly uniform sequencing depth across donors, an assumption that may not hold. In vitro tests confirmed that a few of the cytomegalovirus-associated TCR beta chains recognize cytomegalovirus antigens. A further reported finding was that TCR beta sequences accurately predicted the HLA-A and HLA-B alleles for most subjects in the first cohort. The only immune exposure information available for the cohort was CMV serostatus. Only TCR beta chains were sequenced in this cohort, and the absence of alpha or paired-chain data limited detectable features. Cytomegalovirus status was reported to be diagnosed by the classifier with high specificity and sensitivity in both the original and validation cohorts.

The table lists this clone with a few counts. Its specific antigen is unknown. Nothing much larger sits one base from this clone, and base qualities are not available. The library was built by means of the immunoSEQ multiplex PCR assay. For the multiplex PCR, a mixture combining 60 forward primers for TCR Vbeta segments and 13 reverse primers for TCR Jbeta segments was used. Amplification of the CDR3 region of rearranged TCR beta genes was performed with a multiplex PCR assay on genomic DNA. On the Illumina HiSeq System, the amplified TCR beta libraries were sequenced as 87-base-pair reads. In the authors' own workflow: In a later analysis, some 80 million unique TCR beta chains were counted across the 666 repertoires, and roughly 11 million of these chains were shared by at least two donors. Raw reads were error-corrected and collapsed into unique sequences by a nearest-neighbor algorithm in which closely related sequences were merged to remove PCR and sequencing errors. Alignment of CDR3 sequences to IMGT reference sequences was used to assign V, D and J gene segments. For a sequence to be retained, at least a six-nucleotide match to both a V gene segment and a J gene segment was required. Rearrangements were called productive when the CDR3 lacked stop codons and stayed in frame with V and J; all others were non-productive. Following IMGT convention, CDR3 was defined as the stretch from the second conserved V-encoded cysteine up to the conserved J-encoded phenylalanine. In an earlier analysis of more than 550 of the donors, sequences lacking an unambiguous match to a single V gene segment were excluded. In an earlier analysis of some 590 of the donors, a V segment was called functional when productive rearrangements were above 56.7%, and segregating when the standard deviation between donors exceeded 5%. A statistical classification framework was built for diagnosing cytomegalovirus status from the catalog of TCR beta chain sequences. In a later analysis, V and J genes were assigned by comparing TCR nucleotide sequences against IMGT/GENE-DB human TR gene sequences. Using the TCRdist pipeline, a later analysis assigned CDR3 sequences along with most-parsimonious VDJ recombination scenarios. In a later analysis, every TCR beta chain was defined by the combination of its CDR3 amino acid sequence and its V-gene family, and reads without a unique V-gene family were dropped. In a later analysis, around 650 highly shared, low-generation-probability nucleotide sequences were removed to address suspected cross-contamination and a sequencing artifact. A later analysis calculated a clonal expansion index for each public chain from normalized within-repertoire ranks of inferred template counts. In a later analysis, generation probabilities were computed using a VDJ recombination model fitted to out-of-frame rearrangements, and the results were checked against IGoR. A later analysis scored TCR-TCR, TCR-HLA and TCR-CMV co-occurrence with hypergeometric tests, applying a repertoire-size bias correction to TCR pairs. False discovery rates were estimated in a later analysis by permuting HLA or CMV assignments 20 times. In a later analysis, co-occurring TCRs were grouped with DBSCAN, and TCRdist sequence similarity was added when clustering was performed within HLA-allele-positive subsets. Repertoires with fewer than 30,000 or more than 120,000 public chains were left out of co-occurrence clustering, as were roughly five repertoires with anomalous nucleotide sharing. TCRdb's version of the immuneACCESS table is confined to in-frame rearrangements and falls short of the full clone set. An unresolved V gene accounts for under half of the shortfall where checked; the remainder is of unknown origin. Clone size and V and J calls were adopted from that table, with D and trimming inferred from the DNA. The table for this sample lists some 110,000 clones; roughly three fifths of them were counted only once. The ten top clones hold 6.5% to 9.5% of the sample.

From the germline V gene, CDR1 is SGHTA and CDR2 is FQGNSA. The CDR3 contains 14 residues, cysteine and phenylalanine counted. Kept here is only the CDR3 DNA, which spans 42 bases and is read in frame from base 1. V trim: 3 bases; J trim: 13 bases; unmatched bases: 10. The cohort comprised more than 550 healthy bone marrow donors. At the time of sampling, every cohort member was nominally healthy, though immune exposures that went unrecorded were likely present. The donor tested CMV seropositive, placing the donor among the 289 seropositive members of the cohort. Every donor gave a peripheral blood sample, and the peripheral blood mononuclear cells from that sample were used for TCR beta sequencing. Genomic DNA extraction from the blood cell samples was performed with the Qiagen DNeasy Blood Extraction Kit.

The sample was PBMCs. This sequence was found in a woman in her 40s in good health and CMV-seropositive. This chain is built from TRBV7-2 and TRBJ1-4, and TRBD1 matches 8 of the central bases. In nucleotide form, the sequence is TGTGCCAGCAGCTTCGGACAGGGCGACGGGGGACTGTTTTTT. Its protein reads: CASSFGQGDGGLFF.